The entry that follows covers one T cell receptor (beta chain) sequence. Its antigen remains undetermined. No base quality values were provided; no much bigger clone lies one nucleotide off. This sample was included in a study of blood T cells in healthy people across ages (dated by TCRdb to between 2014 and 2017). Looking at the study overall: Template switching captured roughly one uniquely barcoded TCR beta cDNA molecule per two T cells in model experiments. Age-related changes in TCR beta repertoire diversity were measured in the study by deep sequencing normalized with unique cDNA molecular identifiers. The donors were divided into four age groups: young (average roughly 17 years), middle-aged (approximately 39), aged (about 56) and long-lived (roughly 88). To avoid experimental bias, donors of different ages were randomly spread across the sequencing lanes. For two donors (one aged 18 to 29 and one aged 80 or older), the study analyzed two additional independent replicas of 1 million unique cDNA reads from the same blood draw.

Library preparation was by 5' RACE. Sequenced using an Illumina HiSeq 2500. A second about 7 to 11 cycle PCR used a sample-barcoded 5' primer and a J-beta primer mix. A template-switch 5' adaptor carrying 12 random nucleotides introduced a unique molecular identifier onto each TCR beta cDNA molecule. Each sample yielded at least 2.5 million CDR3-containing paired-end reads. All of the RNA was converted into first-strand cDNA using the Mint cDNA synthesis kit, with a TRBC-specific oligonucleotide serving as the primer. All cDNA was treated with uracil-DNA glycosylase and then went through a first 18-cycle PCR with the universal primers M1SS and BC2_uni_R. The source study handled its data this way. Normalization of each sample was performed by random selection of 1 million high-quality reads, each carrying a distinct molecular identifier. Instead of being binned into consensus sequences, reads that shared molecular identifiers were thrown out. CDR3 identification, clonotype clustering and error correction used MiTCR with a Q25 quality threshold and the strictest error-elimination algorithm. A nonparametric unseen species model with Euler transformation was used to estimate lower-bound total TCR beta diversity. TCRdb reprocessed the public reads (quality trimming at Q25 with fastp, clone calling with MiXCR) and kept in-frame beta chains. Each entry merges the rows of one CDR3 protein and shows their most common DNA and genes. The V and J calls and clone size are TCRdb's, not the authors'. The table for this sample lists 1,300,000 or so distinct CDR3 sequences; approximately 59% of them were counted only once. The ten largest clones add up to under 8.5% of the sample.

The germline V gene (reference sequence) supplies CDR1 SEHNR and CDR2 FQNEAQ. The trim is 4 bases for V and 7 bases for J, with a gap of 13 bases between the germline ends. The CDR3 spans 14 residues, from the cysteine through the phenylalanine. The kept DNA is CDR3 alone, 42 bases in frame from the first base. The donors were roughly 40 Caucasian individuals from Russia, aged 6 to 90 years, who were systemically healthy. Each donor gave approximately 9.3 milliliters of peripheral blood, collected into EDTA-treated Vacutainer tubes. Ficoll-Paque density-gradient centrifugation was used to isolate PBMCs, with at least 7 million per sample. Trizol reagent was used to extract total RNA from the PBMCs, yielding at least 6 micrograms per sample. For every donor, an aliquot of PBMCs went through flow cytometry to measure the percentages of naive CD45RAhigh/CD27high T cells. The full study reports these points: Conclusive comparison of naive and antigen-experienced compartments was prevented by the profiling of bulk unsorted PBMCs. A strong correlation was found between observed TCR beta diversity and the percentage of naive T cells measured by flow cytometry. Compared with the aged group, more naive CD4+ T cells, fewer expanded clones and increased TCR diversity were shown by the long-lived group, suggesting age selection. Estimates of total diversity based on one million sequenced T cells were considered lower bounds and underestimates. As age increased, observed TCR beta diversity per million T cells dropped in a roughly linear way, and a significant reduction was already evident by age 40. Donor CMV infection status was unknown, potentially confounding age-related changes in expanded clonotypes.

The origin of this receptor is a man between 18 and 29 years old in good health. Sequencing used blood. The chain joins TRBV7-9 to TRBJ1-4; no D segment can be confidently identified. The DNA is TGTGCCAGCAGCTGGGCGGGGAGTGCTGAAAAACTGTTTTTT. This gives the protein CASSWAGSAEKLFF.